This TCR beta chain was captured in a study of identical twins. Points from the study as a whole: Potential partial confounding of zero-insertion analyses by invariant MAIT and iNKT cells was noted.

For this clonotype: What it binds is not known.

TCRdb re-called the 5' RACE reads through MiXCR, storing one row per CDR3 protein. The sample has about 570,000 distinct CDR3 sequences; 9.6% are singletons. CDR3 size: 14 residues. Germline V gene sequence: CDR1 DFQATT, CDR2 SNEGSKA (reference sequence). The V gene lost 1 base and the J gene lost 1 base, with 10 bases spanning the gap. These data also formed part of another study, on yellow fever vaccine responses in identical twins.

The TCR comes from a woman younger than 35 in good health. The rearrangement links TRBV20-1 to TRBJ1-1; D is undetermined. Sequenced sample: PBMCs. CDR3 DNA sequence: TGCAGTGCTAGAGCCTCCAGGACGAACACTGAAGCTTTCTTT. Translated, it gives CSARASRTNTEAFF.